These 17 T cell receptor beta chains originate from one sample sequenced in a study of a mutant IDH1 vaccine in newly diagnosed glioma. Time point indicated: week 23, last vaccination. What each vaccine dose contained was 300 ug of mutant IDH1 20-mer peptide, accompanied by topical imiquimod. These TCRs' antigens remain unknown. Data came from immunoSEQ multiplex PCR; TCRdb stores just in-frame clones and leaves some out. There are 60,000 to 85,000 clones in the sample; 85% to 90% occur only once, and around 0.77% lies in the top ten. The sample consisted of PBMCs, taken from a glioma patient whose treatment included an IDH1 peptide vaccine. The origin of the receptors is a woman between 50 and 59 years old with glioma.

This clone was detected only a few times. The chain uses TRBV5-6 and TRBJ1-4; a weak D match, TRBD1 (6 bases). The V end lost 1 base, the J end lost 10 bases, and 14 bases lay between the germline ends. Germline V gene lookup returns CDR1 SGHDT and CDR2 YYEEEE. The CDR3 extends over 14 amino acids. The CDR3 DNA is TGTGCCAGCAGCTTGAGGGGGGCTTATGGAAAACTGTTTTTT. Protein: CASSLRGAYGKLFF. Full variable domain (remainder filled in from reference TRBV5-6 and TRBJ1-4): DAGVTQSPTHLIKTRGQQVTLRCSPKSGHDTVSWYQQALGQGPQFIFQYYEEEERQRGNFPDRFSGHQFPNYSSELNVNALLLGDSALYLCASSLRGAYGKLFFGSGTQLSVL.

The CDR3 sequence is CASSWGGGGAGYEQYF. The DNA for the CDR3 is TGTGCCAGCAGTTGGGGTGGAGGAGGGGCTGGCTACGAGCAGTACTTC. The V gene is TRBV5-6, the J gene TRBJ2-7, with D perhaps matching TRBD2 (6 bases). The CDR3 sequence is 16 residues long. Germline CDR1 SGHDT, CDR2 YYEEEE. Trimming cost V 5 bases and J 3 bases, with 21 bases left between them.

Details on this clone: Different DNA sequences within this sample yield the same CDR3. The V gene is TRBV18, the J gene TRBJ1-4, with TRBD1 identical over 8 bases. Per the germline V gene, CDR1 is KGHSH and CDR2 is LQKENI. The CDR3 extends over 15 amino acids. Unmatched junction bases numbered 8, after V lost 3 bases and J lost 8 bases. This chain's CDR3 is CASSPSGQGSEKLFF. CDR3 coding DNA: TGTGCCAGCTCACCTTCTGGACAGGGCTCCGAAAAACTGTTTTTT.

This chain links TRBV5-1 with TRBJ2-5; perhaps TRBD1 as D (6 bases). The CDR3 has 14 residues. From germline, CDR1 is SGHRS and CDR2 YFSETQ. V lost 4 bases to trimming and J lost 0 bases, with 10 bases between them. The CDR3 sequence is CASSNGQNQETQYF. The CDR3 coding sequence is TGCGCCAGCAGCAATGGACAGAACCAAGAGACCCAGTACTTC.

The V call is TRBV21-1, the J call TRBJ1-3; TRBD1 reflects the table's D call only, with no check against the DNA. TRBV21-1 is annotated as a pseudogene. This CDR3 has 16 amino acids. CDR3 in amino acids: CASSKAEDRLANTIYF. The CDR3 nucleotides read TGTGCCAGCAGCAAAGCGGAGGACAGGTTGGCAAACACCATATATTTT.

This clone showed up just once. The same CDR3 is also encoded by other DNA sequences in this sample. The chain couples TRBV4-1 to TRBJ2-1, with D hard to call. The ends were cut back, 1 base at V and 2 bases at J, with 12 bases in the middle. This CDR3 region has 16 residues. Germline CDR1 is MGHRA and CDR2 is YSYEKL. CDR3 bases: TGCGCCAGCAGCCAAGTCGGCGGACGGGCCTACAATGAGCAGTTCTTC. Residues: CASSQVGGRAYNEQFF.

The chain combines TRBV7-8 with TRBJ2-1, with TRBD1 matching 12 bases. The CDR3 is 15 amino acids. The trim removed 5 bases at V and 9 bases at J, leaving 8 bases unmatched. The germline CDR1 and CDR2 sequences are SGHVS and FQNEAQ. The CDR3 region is CASSLRDRGQVEQFF. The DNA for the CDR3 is TGTGCCAGCAGCCTAAGGGACAGGGGGCAGGTTGAGCAGTTCTTC.

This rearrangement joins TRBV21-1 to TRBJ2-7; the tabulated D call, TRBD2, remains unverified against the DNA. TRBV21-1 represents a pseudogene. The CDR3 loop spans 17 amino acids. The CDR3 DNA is TGTGCCAGCAGCAAAATTCTAGCGGGAAGGAGCTCCTACGAGCAGTACTTC. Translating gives CASSKILAGRSSYEQYF.

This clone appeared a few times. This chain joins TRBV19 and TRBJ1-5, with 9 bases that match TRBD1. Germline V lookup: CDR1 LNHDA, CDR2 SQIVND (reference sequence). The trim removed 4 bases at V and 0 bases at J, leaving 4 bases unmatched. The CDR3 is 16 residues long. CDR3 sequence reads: CASSTGTGRSNQPQHF. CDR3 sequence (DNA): TGTGCCAGTAGTACCGGGACAGGGCGTAGCAATCAGCCCCAGCATTTT. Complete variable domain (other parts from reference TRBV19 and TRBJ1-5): DGGITQSPKYLFRKEGQNVTLSCEQNLNHDAMYWYRQDPGQGLRLIYYSQIVNDFQKGDIAEGYSVSREKKESFPLTVTSAQKNPTAFYLCASSTGTGRSNQPQHFGDGTRLSIL.

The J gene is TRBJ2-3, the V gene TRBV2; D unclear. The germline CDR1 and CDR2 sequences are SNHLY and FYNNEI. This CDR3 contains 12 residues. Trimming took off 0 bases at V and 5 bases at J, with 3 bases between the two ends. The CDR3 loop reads CASSEARDTQYF. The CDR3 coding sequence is TGTGCCAGCAGTGAAGCGCGAGATACGCAGTATTTT. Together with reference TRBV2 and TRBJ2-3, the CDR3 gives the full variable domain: EPEVTQTPSHQVTQMGQEVILRCVPISNHLYFYWYRQILGQKVEFLVSFYNNEISEKSEIFDDQFSVERPDGSNFTLKIRSTKLEDSAMYFCASSEARDTQYFGPGTRLTVL.

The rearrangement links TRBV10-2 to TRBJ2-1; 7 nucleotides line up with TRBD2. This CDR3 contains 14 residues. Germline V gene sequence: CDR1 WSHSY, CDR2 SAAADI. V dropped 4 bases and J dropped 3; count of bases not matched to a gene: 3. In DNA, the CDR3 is TGCGCCAGCAGTGGGGGGGGAAACTACAATGAGCAGTTCTTC. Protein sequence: CASSGGGNYNEQFF.

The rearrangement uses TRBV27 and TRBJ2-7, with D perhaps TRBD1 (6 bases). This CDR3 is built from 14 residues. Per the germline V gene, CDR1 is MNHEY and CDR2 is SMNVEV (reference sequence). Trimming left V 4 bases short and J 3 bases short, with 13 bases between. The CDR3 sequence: CASSSSAGVYEQYF. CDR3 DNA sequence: TGTGCCAGCAGTTCCTCTGCAGGGGTCTACGAGCAGTACTTC.

CDR3 amino acids: CASNREGPPYEQYF. Written as DNA, the CDR3 is TGCGCCTCCAATAGGGAGGGGCCACCCTACGAGCAGTACTTC. This rearrangement joins TRBV10-2 to TRBJ2-7; 7 nucleotides align to TRBD2. This CDR3 has 14 residues. V shed 11 bases and J 2 bases; nucleotides not matched to a gene: 12. CDR1 WSHSY and CDR2 SAAADI come from the germline V gene.

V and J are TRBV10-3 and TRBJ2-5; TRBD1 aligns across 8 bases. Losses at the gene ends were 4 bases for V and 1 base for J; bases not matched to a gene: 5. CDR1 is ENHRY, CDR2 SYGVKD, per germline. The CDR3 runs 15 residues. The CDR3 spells CAISGEDRVQETQYF. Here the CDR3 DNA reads TGTGCCATCAGTGGGGAGGACAGGGTCCAAGAGACCCAGTACTTC.

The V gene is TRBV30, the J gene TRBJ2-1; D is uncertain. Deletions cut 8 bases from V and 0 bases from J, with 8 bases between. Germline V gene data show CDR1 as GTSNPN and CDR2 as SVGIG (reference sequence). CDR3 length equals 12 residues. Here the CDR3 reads CARKGSYNEQFF. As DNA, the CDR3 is TGTGCCCGGAAGGGCTCCTACAATGAGCAGTTCTTC. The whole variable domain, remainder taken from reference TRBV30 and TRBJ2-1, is SQTIHQWPATLVQPVGSPLSLECTVEGTSNPNLYWYRQAAGRGLQLLFYSVGIGQISSEVPQNLSASRPQDRQFILSSKKLLLSDSGFYLCARKGSYNEQFFGPGTRLTVL.

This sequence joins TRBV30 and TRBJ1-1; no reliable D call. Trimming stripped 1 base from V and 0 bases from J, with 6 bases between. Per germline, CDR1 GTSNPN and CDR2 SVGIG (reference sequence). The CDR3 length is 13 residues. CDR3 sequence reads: CAWSGALNTEAFF. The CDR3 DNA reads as TGTGCCTGGAGTGGGGCTTTGAACACTGAAGCTTTCTTT.

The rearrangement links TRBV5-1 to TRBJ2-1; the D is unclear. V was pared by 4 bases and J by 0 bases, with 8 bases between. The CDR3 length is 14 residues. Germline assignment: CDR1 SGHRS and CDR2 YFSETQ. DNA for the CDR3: TGCGCCAGCAGCACTCCGGGCTCCTACAATGAGCAGTTCTTC. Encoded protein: CASSTPGSYNEQFF.